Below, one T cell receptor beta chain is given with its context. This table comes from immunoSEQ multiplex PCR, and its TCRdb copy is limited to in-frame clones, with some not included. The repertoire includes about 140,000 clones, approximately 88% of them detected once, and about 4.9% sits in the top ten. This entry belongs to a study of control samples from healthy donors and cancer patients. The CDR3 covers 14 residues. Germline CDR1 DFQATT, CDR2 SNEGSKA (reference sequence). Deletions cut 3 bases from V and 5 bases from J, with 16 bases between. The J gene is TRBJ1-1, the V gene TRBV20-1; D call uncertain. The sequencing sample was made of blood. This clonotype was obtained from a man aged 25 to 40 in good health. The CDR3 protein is CSASNGGRQTEAFF. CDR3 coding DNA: TGCAGTGCTAGTAACGGAGGGCGGCAGACTGAAGCTTTCTTT.